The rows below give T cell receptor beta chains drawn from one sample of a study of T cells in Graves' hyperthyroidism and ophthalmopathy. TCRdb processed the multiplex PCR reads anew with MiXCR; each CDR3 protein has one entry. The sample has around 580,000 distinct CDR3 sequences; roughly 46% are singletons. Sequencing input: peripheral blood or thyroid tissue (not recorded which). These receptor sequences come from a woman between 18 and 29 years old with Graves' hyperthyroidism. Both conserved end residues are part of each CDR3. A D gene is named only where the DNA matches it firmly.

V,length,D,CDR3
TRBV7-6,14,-,CASSPTGLLDGYTF
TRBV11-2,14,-,CASIKDWGGETQYF
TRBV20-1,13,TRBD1,CSASGTGTYGYTF
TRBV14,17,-,CASSQDQWTVNTGELFF
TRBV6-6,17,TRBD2,CASSCRTSGRSSYEQYF
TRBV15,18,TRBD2,CATSPPTVGGRDLDTQYF
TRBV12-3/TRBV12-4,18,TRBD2,CASRHRTSGTGLKETQYF
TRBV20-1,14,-,CSAYGQSSNQPQHF
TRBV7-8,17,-,CASSLIQGWVRGEKLFF
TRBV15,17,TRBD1,CATSSQPGTGLDQPQHF
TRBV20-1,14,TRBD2,CSARGREGSYEQYF
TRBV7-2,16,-,CASSLTGATTNEKLFF